Listed below are T cell receptor beta chains from one sample, sequenced in a study of blood T cells in healthy people across ages. TCRdb used MiXCR to reprocess the 5' RACE reads, holding one entry per CDR3 protein. Among approximately 320,000 distinct CDR3 sequences listed, around 27% were seen once. The sequenced sample consisted of blood. Receptor source: a woman aged 70-85 years in good health. Both conserved end residues are part of each CDR3. The D gene is left open where the match is weak. The size field is filled for only some rows; it gives once, few, many or a size class.

CDR3 protein,CDR3 DNA,clone size,V gene,D gene,J gene
CASLASYNEQFF,TGTGCCAGCCTAGCGTCCTACAATGAGCAGTTCTTC,few,TRBV28,-,TRBJ2-1
CSAKSSGHTDTQYF,TGCAGTGCTAAATCTAGCGGCCACACAGATACGCAGTATTTT,-,TRBV20-1,TRBD2,TRBJ2-3
CASTPTGAQNYGYTF,TGTGCCAGCACTCCTACAGGGGCACAAAACTATGGCTACACCTTC,-,TRBV12-3/TRBV12-4,TRBD1,TRBJ1-2
CASSLDGRASETQYF,TGCGCCAGCAGCTTGGATGGGAGGGCCTCGGAGACCCAGTACTTC,few,TRBV5-1,TRBD2,TRBJ2-5
CAISVSGGEQFF,TGTGCCATCAGTGTGAGCGGTGGTGAGCAGTTCTTC,many,TRBV10-3,-,TRBJ2-1
CASSLEAAYYEQYF,TGTGCCAGCAGTTTAGAAGCTGCTTACTACGAGCAGTACTTC,few,TRBV12-3/TRBV12-4,-,TRBJ2-7
CASSQDLMTRTYNEKLFF,TGCGCCAGCAGCCAAGATTTGATGACTAGGACTTATAATGAAAAACTGTTTTTT,-,TRBV4-1,-,TRBJ1-4
CSVQGSGANVLTF,TGCAGCGTCCAGGGATCTGGGGCCAACGTCCTGACTTTC,many,TRBV29-1,-,TRBJ2-6
CASRKLGNGVHSYNEQFF,TGTGCCAGCAGAAAACTTGGGAACGGGGTTCACTCCTACAATGAGCAGTTCTTC,-,TRBV6-6,-,TRBJ2-1
CASASPGDTGELFF,TGTGCCAGCGCCAGTCCAGGGGACACCGGGGAGCTGTTTTTT,few,TRBV12-3/TRBV12-4,-,TRBJ2-2
CASSPTRNKDYEQYF,TGTGCCAGCTCACCGACTCGCAACAAGGACTACGAGCAGTACTTC,-,TRBV18,-,TRBJ2-7
CSVEARGGGSSYNEQFF,TGCAGCGTTGAGGCCCGTGGTGGCGGGAGCTCCTACAATGAGCAGTTCTTC,few,TRBV29-1,TRBD2,TRBJ2-1
CASSPGVPRGEQYF,TGTGCCAGCTCACCTGGTGTACCCCGTGGGGAGCAGTACTTC,few,TRBV18,-,TRBJ2-7